The next 10 T cell receptor beta chains were all read from a single sample in a study of CD8 T cells in ankylosing spondylitis. TCRdb called the 5' RACE reads again in MiXCR, with one record for every CDR3 protein. Of under 850,000 distinct CDR3 sequences in the sample, 15% to 20% were seen once. Overall study findings and caveats: Blood of patients with ankylosing spondylitis appeared to be characterized by a TCR beta motif of several highly homologous variants.

No cognate antigen is known for these TCRs. The sequenced material came from blood, either unsorted or a sorted T cell fraction (not recorded which). Receptor source: a male donor with ankylosing spondylitis.

V is TRBV10-3 and J is TRBJ1-5; 7 bases map to TRBD1. This CDR3 is built from 15 residues. The V gene end was trimmed by 2 bases and the J gene end by 3 bases; junction bases not matched to a gene: 4. The germline gives CDR1 ENHRY, CDR2 SYGVKD. Here the CDR3 DNA reads TGTGCCATCAGTGAGGGACAGGAGCTCAATCAGCCCCAGCATTTT. This gives the protein CAISEGQELNQPQHF.

The sample holds a few counts of this clonotype. The chain carries TRBV3-1 and TRBJ1-5; the D is unclear. The CDR3 is 14 amino acids. The V end lost 1 base, the J end lost 4 bases, and 8 bases lay between the germline ends. Germline CDR1 LGHDT, CDR2 YNNKEL (reference sequence). The CDR3, as DNA: TGTGCCAGCAGCCAAGGGAGGGCGAATCAGCCCCAGCATTTT. This codes for CASSQGRANQPQHF.

This clonotype has just a few counts. This chain joins TRBV4-3 and TRBJ1-4; a possible D gene is TRBD1 (5 bases). The germline V gene has CDR1 LGHNA and CDR2 YSLEER. The CDR3 runs 15 residues. Trimming cost V 0 bases and J 10 bases, with 15 bases left between them. CDR3 region: CASSQEGGVRGKLFF. In nucleotides, the CDR3 is TGCGCCAGCAGCCAAGAGGGGGGGGTCCGAGGAAAACTGTTTTTT.

The chain combines TRBV29-1 with TRBJ1-1, with 8 bases aligning to TRBD1. This CDR3 contains 13 residues. The V gene's germline CDR1 is SQVTM and CDR2 ANQGSEA. The trim removed 6 bases at V and 1 base at J, leaving 4 bases unmatched. CDR3 nucleotides: TGCAGCGTCAGGACAGGGTGGAACACTGAAGCTTTCTTT. Encoded protein: CSVRTGWNTEAFF.

The chain combines TRBV7-8 with TRBJ2-3; the D is unclear. The V end lost 5 bases, the J end lost 2 bases, and 14 bases lay between the germline ends. The CDR3 has 15 amino acids. Germline-derived CDR1 and CDR2 are SGHVS and FQNEAQ. This CDR3 is CASSPHGSTTDTQYF. The CDR3 bases are TGTGCCAGCAGCCCGCACGGGTCGACCACAGATACGCAGTATTTT.

The rearrangement uses TRBV7-3 and TRBJ2-1; D is unclear. Germline-derived CDR1 and CDR2 are SGHTA and FQGTGA. V lost 0 bases, J lost 7 bases, and 10 bases lay in between. This CDR3 region has 14 residues. The CDR3 sequence is CASSLTWTPNEQFF. For the CDR3, the DNA is TGTGCCAGCAGCTTAACTTGGACCCCAAATGAGCAGTTCTTC.

This chain joins TRBV20-1 and TRBJ1-1, with 8 bases aligning to TRBD1. From germline, CDR1 is DFQATT and CDR2 SNEGSKA (reference sequence). CDR3 size: 14 residues. V lost 1 base and J lost 2; bases outside the gene matches: 3. The CDR3 here is CSARGTGKNTEAFF. CDR3 in DNA: TGCAGTGCTAGAGGGACAGGGAAAAACACTGAAGCTTTCTTT.

This clonotype has only a few counts. This chain links TRBV20-1 with TRBJ1-2; 7 bases match TRBD1. There are 15 residues in the CDR3. V dropped 5 bases and J dropped 2; count of bases not matched to a gene: 11. Germline CDR1 reads DFQATT; CDR2 reads SNEGSKA (reference sequence). The CDR3 reads CSAWDSDRPNYGYTF. The CDR3 region has the DNA TGCAGTGCTTGGGACAGCGACCGCCCCAACTATGGCTACACCTTC.

This clonotype was recorded at least ten times. The chain couples TRBV5-1 to TRBJ2-7; TRBD2 matches at 12 bases. V was clipped by 5 bases and J by 3 bases; unmatched bases: 3. The V gene's germline CDR1 is SGHRS and CDR2 YFSETQ. The CDR3 runs to 14 residues. The CDR3 nucleotides read TGCGCCAGCAGTAGGACTAGCGGGGACTACGAGCAGTACTTC. Translation gives CASSRTSGDYEQYF.

There are a few counts of this clonotype. The chain uses TRBV7-2 and TRBJ2-4, with TRBD2 matching over 12 bases. V shed 5 bases and J 6 bases; nucleotides not matched to a gene: 8. Germline CDR1 reads SGHTA; CDR2 reads FQGNSA. The CDR3 spans 16 residues. CDR3 in amino acids: CASSTTRLAGANIQYF. CDR3 nucleotide sequence: TGTGCCAGCAGCACCACGCGACTAGCGGGAGCAAACATTCAGTACTTC.